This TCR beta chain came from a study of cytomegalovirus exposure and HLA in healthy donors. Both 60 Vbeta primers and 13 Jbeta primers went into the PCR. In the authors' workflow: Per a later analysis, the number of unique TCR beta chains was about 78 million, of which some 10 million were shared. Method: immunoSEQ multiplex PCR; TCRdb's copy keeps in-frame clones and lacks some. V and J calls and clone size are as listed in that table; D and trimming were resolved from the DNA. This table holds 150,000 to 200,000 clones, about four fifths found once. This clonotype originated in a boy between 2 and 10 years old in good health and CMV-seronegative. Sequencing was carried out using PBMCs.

CDR3 sequence: CASSPGQRGNYGYTF. The CDR3 nucleotides are TGTGCCAGCTCACCAGGTCAGCGGGGAAACTATGGCTACACCTTC. The chain combines TRBV18 with TRBJ1-2, with D unresolved. The V gene lost 2 bases and the J gene lost 2 bases, with 12 bases spanning the gap. Germline V gene data show CDR1 as KGHSH and CDR2 as LQKENI. This CDR3 has 15 residues.